The source of this TCR beta chain is a study of T cell repertoires in cytomegalovirus infection. About the research overall: Public TCR beta signature analysis indicated the presence of both CMV infection and matching HLA type.

Study-level results: Cumulative frequency (of public TCR beta family members) identified carriers of CMV plus the relevant HLA. Dominating the ex vivo response were TCR beta clonotypes that were CMV-specific and HLA-C-restricted.

A single record per CDR3 protein comes from TCRdb applying MiXCR to the reads. This sample has around 130,000 distinct CDR3 sequences; roughly a quarter occur once, and the top ten carry 30% to 40%. The CDR3 totals 15 residues. V gave up 5 bases and J gave up 4 bases; unmatched junction bases: 6. Germline lookup yields CDR1 MNHNS and CDR2 SASEGT. This clonotype was seen ten or more times. What it recognizes is unknown. The chain employs TRBV6-1 and TRBJ2-5, with TRBD2 identical over 11 bases. The source of this sequence is a human donor in good health (CMV status not recorded). Some clones in this sample may be carry-over from other donors' samples. Sequencing input: PBMCs, sequenced either directly or after in vitro stimulation (not recorded which). The CDR3 DNA reads TGTGCCAGCAGTCAAACCGGGACTAGCGGAGAGACCCAGTACTTC. This translates into CASSQTGTSGETQYF.